Below, 14 T cell receptor beta chains from the same sample are listed, as sequenced in a study of cytomegalovirus exposure and HLA in healthy donors (dated by TCRdb to 2015 to 2018). Library creation used the immunoSEQ multiplex PCR assay. What TCRdb holds here is the immuneACCESS table cut down to in-frame rearrangements. Part of the clones is not present; checked against another copy, under half of the missing clones reflect an unresolved V gene, and the others are unexplained. Recorded for this sample are some 240,000 clones; around 86% of them occurred a single time. About 2% of the sample belongs to the ten largest clones. The source material was PBMCs. The receptors shown here come from a woman between 18 and 30 years old in good health and CMV-seropositive.

This chain uses TRBV28 with TRBJ2-7, with 9 bases fitting TRBD1. V was clipped by 1 base and J by 5 bases; unmatched bases: 3. The CDR3 runs to 14 residues. Per germline, CDR1 MDHEN and CDR2 SYDVKM. In DNA form, the CDR3 reads TGTGCCAGCAGTTTATCACAGGGGGCCGACGAGCAGTACTTC. Residues: CASSLSQGADEQYF.

The V and J genes are TRBV5-1 and TRBJ1-5, with 8 bases identical to TRBD1. This CDR3 has 16 amino acids. CDR1 and CDR2 (germline): SGHRS, YFSETQ. Trimming took 3 bases from V and 1 from J; bases not matched to a gene: 6. As DNA, the CDR3 is TGCGCCAGCAGCTGGGGGACAGGACAGAGCAATCAGCCCCAGCATTTT. Its translation: CASSWGTGQSNQPQHF. Based on the CDR3 plus reference TRBV5-1 and TRBJ1-5, the full variable domain is KAGVTQTPRYLIKTRGQQVTLSCSPISGHRSVSWYQQTPGQGLQFLFEYFSETQRNKGNFPGRFSGRQFSNSRSEMNVSTLELGDSALYLCASSWGTGQSNQPQHFGDGTRLSIL.

CDR3 coding DNA: TGCGCCAGCAGCTTAAGGGGCGCTGAGGCTGGGGCCAACGTCCTGACTTTC. It yields the protein CASSLRGAEAGANVLTF. V gene TRBV5-1 combines with J gene TRBJ2-6, with a tentative D call TRBD1 (5 bases). Germline assignment: CDR1 SGHRS and CDR2 YFSETQ. This CDR3 is 17 amino acids long. V was trimmed by 2 bases and J by 2 bases, leaving 14 bases between them. The full variable domain, in which reference TRBV5-1 and TRBJ2-6 provide the parts outside the CDR3, is KAGVTQTPRYLIKTRGQQVTLSCSPISGHRSVSWYQQTPGQGLQFLFEYFSETQRNKGNFPGRFSGRQFSNSRSEMNVSTLELGDSALYLCASSLRGAEAGANVLTFGAGSRLTVL.

This chain connects TRBV28 to TRBJ1-2; 7 bases are a match to TRBD1. Germline V gene data show CDR1 as MDHEN and CDR2 as SYDVKM. Trimming took 5 bases from V and 3 from J; bases not matched to a gene: 6. This CDR3 contains 14 residues. CDR3 nucleotides: TGTGCCAGCAGTACGACAGGGCCGGACTATGGCTACACCTTC. It codes for CASSTTGPDYGYTF.

The V call is TRBV9, the J call TRBJ2-1; the match to TRBD2 covers 10 bases. This CDR3 contains 15 residues. In germline, CDR1 is SGDLS, CDR2 YYNGEE. V was clipped by 0 bases and J by 9 bases; unmatched bases: 6. Here the CDR3 DNA reads TGTGCCAGCAGCGTAGTGGGCCTAGCGGGAGTTGAGCAGTTCTTC. Encoded protein: CASSVVGLAGVEQFF.

The chain links TRBV6-6 to TRBJ2-5, with unresolved D. The germline V gene has CDR1 MNHNY and CDR2 SVGAGI (reference sequence). This CDR3 contains 11 residues. With 10 bases removed from V and 7 bases from J, the gap between germline ends came to 13 bases. CDR3 nucleotides: TGTGCCACACGGCAGGATGGGACCCAGTACTTC. Translation: CATRQDGTQYF.

The rearrangement joins TRBV5-1 to TRBJ1-1; D gene unclear. Trimming stripped 4 bases from V and 0 bases from J, with 16 bases between. Looked up from germline, CDR1 is SGHRS and CDR2 is YFSETQ. The CDR3 has 16 amino acids. CDR3 in DNA: TGCGCCAGCAGCCTGAACAGTGGCGCTATGAACACTGAAGCTTTCTTT. Encoded protein: CASSLNSGAMNTEAFF.

The chain carries TRBV4-1 and TRBJ2-7; TRBD1 matches at 9 bases. Trimming removed 0 bases from V and 6 bases from J; junction bases left unmatched: 15. CDR3 length equals 18 residues. CDR1 is MGHRA and CDR2 is YSYEKL in the germline V gene. CDR3 sequence: CASSQESGQGRLVGEQYF. In DNA, the CDR3 is TGCGCCAGCAGCCAAGAAAGCGGACAGGGGCGGTTGGTGGGCGAGCAGTACTTC.

This clone was seen only once. This chain's CDR3 is CASSLTLAGGWEQFF. CDR3 bases: TGTGCCAGCAGCTTGACACTAGCGGGAGGTTGGGAGCAGTTCTTC. The chain couples TRBV5-4 to TRBJ2-1, with 12 bases matching TRBD2. The ends lost 1 base at V and 10 bases at J; junction bases unmatched: 6. CDR1 SGHNT and CDR2 YYREEE come from the germline V gene (reference sequence). The CDR3 covers 15 residues. Full variable domain (rest looked up from reference TRBV5-4 and TRBJ2-1): ETGVTQSPTHLIKTRGQQVTLRCSSQSGHNTVSWYQQALGQGPQFIFQYYREEENGRGNFPPRFSGLQFPNYSSELNVNALELDDSALYLCASSLTLAGGWEQFFGPGTRLTVL.

This clone was recorded only once. The V gene is TRBV10-3, the J gene TRBJ2-5, with 7 nucleotides matching TRBD1. The CDR3 has 14 residues. CDR1 is ENHRY and CDR2 is SYGVKD in the germline V gene. The J segment lost 1 base and the V segment lost 6 bases, leaving 5 bases of the junction unmatched. The CDR3 region is CAIRPGTAQETQYF. DNA of the CDR3: TGTGCCATCAGGCCCGGGACAGCCCAAGAGACCCAGTACTTC.

The chain has TRBV6-1 and TRBJ2-7, with a weak D call TRBD2 (5 bases). The V end lost 4 bases, the J end lost 5 bases, and 21 bases lay between the germline ends. The CDR3 sequence is 16 residues long. Germline lookup yields CDR1 MNHNS and CDR2 SASEGT. CDR3 nucleotide sequence: TGTGCCAGCAGTGTCCGGACTGACGATTCGGTGAACGAGCAGTACTTC. Its protein product is CASSVRTDDSVNEQYF.

This sequence joins TRBV2 and TRBJ2-3; 8 bases align to TRBD2. The V and J ends lost 4 bases and 4 bases, in that order; junction bases with no gene match: 4. In germline, CDR1 is SNHLY, CDR2 FYNNEI. There are 14 residues in the CDR3. CDR3 DNA sequence: TGTGCCAGCAGTGTGAGTAGCGGGGCAGATACGCAGTATTTT. Translated, it gives CASSVSSGADTQYF.

The chain has TRBV10-3 and TRBJ1-1; D gene ambiguous. Germline V gene lookup returns CDR1 ENHRY and CDR2 SYGVKD. V shed 0 bases and J shed 5 bases, with 4 bases lying between them. The CDR3 runs to 12 residues. CDR3 bases: TGTGCCATCAGTGAGTCCGGGACTGAAGCTTTCTTT. Its translation: CAISESGTEAFF.

The chain is built from TRBV4-1 and TRBJ1-1; tentative D call: TRBD1 (5 bases). The CDR3 is 16 amino acids. Deletions cut 0 bases from V and 2 bases from J, with 13 bases between. Germline assignment: CDR1 MGHRA and CDR2 YSYEKL. This CDR3 reads CASSQDRGAPNTEAFF. In nucleotides, the CDR3 is TGCGCCAGCAGCCAAGATCGTGGGGCCCCAAACACTGAAGCTTTCTTT.